Included here is one T cell receptor (beta chain) sequence, with context. Other DNA sequences within the sample encode an identical CDR3. The data derive from a study of blood T cell repertoires in COVID-19. Overall study context: PBMCs, B-cell-depleted T cells, or T cells provided the cDNA or gDNA that made up the material.

This CDR3 spans 13 amino acids. V was shortened by 2 bases and J by 5 bases, with 9 bases between the two germline ends. The V gene's germline CDR1 is SGHTA and CDR2 FQGTGA. Sequencing used immunoSEQ multiplex PCR; TCRdb keeps in-frame clones, though not all of them. The table records 100,000 to 150,000 clones, around 77% of them present only once. The source material was peripheral blood. The receptor was isolated from a man aged 55 to 69 with active or convalescent COVID-19. V gene TRBV7-3 combines with J gene TRBJ1-1, with unresolved D. CDR3 nucleotides: TGTGCCAGCAGCTTACATAGAGAGACTGAAGCTTTCTTT. Residues: CASSLHRETEAFF.